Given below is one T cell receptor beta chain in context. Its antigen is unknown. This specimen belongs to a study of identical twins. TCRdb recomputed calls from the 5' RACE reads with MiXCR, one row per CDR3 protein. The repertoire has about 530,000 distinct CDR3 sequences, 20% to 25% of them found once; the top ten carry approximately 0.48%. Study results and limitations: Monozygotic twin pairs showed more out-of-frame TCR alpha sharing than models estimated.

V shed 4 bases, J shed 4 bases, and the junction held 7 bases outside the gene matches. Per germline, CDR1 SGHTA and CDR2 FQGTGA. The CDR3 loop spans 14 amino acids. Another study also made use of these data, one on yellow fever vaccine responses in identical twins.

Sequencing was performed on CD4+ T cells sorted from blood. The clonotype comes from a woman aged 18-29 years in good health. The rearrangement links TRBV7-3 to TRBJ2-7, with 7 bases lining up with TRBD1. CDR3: CASSSHAGGYEQYF. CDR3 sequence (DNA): TGTGCCAGCAGCTCCCACGCAGGGGGTTACGAGCAGTACTTC. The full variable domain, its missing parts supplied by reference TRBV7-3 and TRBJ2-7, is GAGVSQTPSNKVTEKGKYVELRCDPISGHTALYWYRQSLGQGPEFLIYFQGTGAADDSGLPNDRFFAVRPEGSVSTLKIQRTERGDSAVYLCASSSHAGGYEQYFGPGTRLTVT.